What follows are 28 T cell receptor beta chains derived from one specimen sequenced in a study of tumor-infiltrating lymphocytes in primary liver carcinoma. cDNA specific to TCR beta was made from approximately 500 ng of total RNA, with a constant-region primer employed for priming. Library construction for TCR beta comprised three nested multiplex PCR rounds performed with slightly modified ARM-PCR. Investigators reported that the first two PCR rounds, at about 11 cycles each, used TRBV1-TRBV30 forward primers with a C-beta reverse primer. TCRdb itself ran the multiplex PCR reads through MiXCR, one entry per CDR3 protein. The sample consists of about 120,000 distinct CDR3 sequences, roughly 75% of them appearing once. RNA and DNA were co-extracted from about 19-30 mg of unsorted bulk tissue. Sequencing was performed on tumor-adjacent normal liver tissue. The receptors were gathered from a woman between 55 and 75 years old with primary liver carcinoma and hepatitis B virus infection.

Notes on this clonotype: The CDR3 does not close with the conserved phenylalanine or tryptophan, likely indicating a read error. The V gene is TRBV11-2, the J gene TRBJ2-7, with 7 bases matching TRBD1. J gave up 2 bases and V 1 base, and 5 bases lay outside the gene matches. Germline CDR1 SGHAT, CDR2 FQNNGV. CDR3 length: 15 amino acids. Written as DNA, the CDR3 is TGTGCCAGCAGCTTAGGGACAGGCGGAACCTACGAGCAGTACTCC. It codes for CASSLGTGGTYEQYS.

Concerning this clonotype itself: One end of the junction fails to match germline, which may point to a read error. The rearrangement uses TRBV4-2 and TRBJ1-5; D is uncertain. The CDR3 is 16 residues long. CDR1 is LGHNA, CDR2 YNFKEQ, per germline. In DNA form, the CDR3 reads TGTGCCAGCAACCAAGATGCCCCTGGAAGCAATAAGCCCCAGCATTTT. The encoded protein is CASNQDAPGSNKPQHF.

This chain joins TRBV28 and TRBJ2-7, with 10 bases fitting TRBD1. CDR3 length equals 15 residues. V trimming: 2 bases; J trimming: 5 bases; junction bases outside the gene matches: 6. Germline V gene data show CDR1 as MDHEN and CDR2 as SYDVKM. The CDR3 nucleotides are TGTGCCAGCAGTTTAGACAGGGGGCGCTTTCACGAGCAGTACTTC. It yields the protein CASSLDRGRFHEQYF.

This clonotype was seen once. The chain combines TRBV2 with TRBJ2-7, with a tentative D call TRBD1 (6 bases). Germline V lookup: CDR1 SNHLY, CDR2 FYNNEI. The CDR3 sequence is 14 residues long. CDR3 residues: CVNSGIQGAYEQYF. The CDR3 DNA reads as TGTGTCAACAGCGGTATACAGGGCGCCTACGAGCAGTACTTC.

In the case of this clonotype: One end of the junction varies from germline; a read error may be responsible. V gene TRBV18 combines with J gene TRBJ2-5; possible D gene TRBD1, 5 bases. CDR1 and CDR2 from the germline V gene are KGHSH and LQKENI. The CDR3 has 14 residues. CDR3 bases: TGTACCAGCCCACCTTCACAGGCTGGGGAGACCCAGTACTTC. As protein: CTSPPSQAGETQYF. The whole variable domain, remainder taken from reference TRBV18 and TRBJ2-5, is NAGVMQNPRHLVRRRGQEARLRCSPMKGHSHVYWYRQLPEEGLKFMVYLQKENIIDESGMPKERFSAEFPKEGPSILRIQQVVRGDSAAYFCTSPPSQAGETQYFGPGTRLLVL.

About this clonotype: No conserved phenylalanine or tryptophan ends this CDR3, so it is likely a read error. The chain uses TRBV11-2 and TRBJ1-2; tentatively, D is TRBD1 (5 bases). Germline CDR1 is SGHAT and CDR2 is FQNNGV. CDR3 size: 13 residues. CDR3 in DNA: TGTGCCAGCACCTTAGCCGACAGATCTGGCTACACCTGC. Encoded protein: CASTLADRSGYTC.

Comments on this clonotype: One junction end disagrees with the germline gene, perhaps due to a read error. The chain recombines TRBV11-2 with TRBJ2-1; TRBD2 matches at 14 bases. CDR3 length: 19 residues. Germline loops: CDR1 SGHAT, CDR2 FQNNGV. The CDR3 here is CASSSSWTSGGTSYNERFF. Written as DNA, the CDR3 is TGTGCCAGTAGCTCCTCCTGGACTAGCGGGGGGACTTCCTATAATGAGCGGTTCTTC.

About this clonotype: Possible read error: a much larger clone is one base away. The chain links TRBV7-9 to TRBJ2-1; D unresolved. The CDR3 totals 12 residues. CDR1 is SEHNR and CDR2 is FQNEAQ in the germline V gene (reference sequence). CDR3 residues: CSMANSYNEQFF. In DNA, the CDR3 is TGTTCTATGGCTAACTCCTACAATGAGCAGTTCTTC.

A word on this clonotype: At one end the junction does not follow the germline gene, possibly because of a read error. The chain joins TRBV10-3 to TRBJ2-1; TRBD2 matches at 8 bases. Per the germline V gene, CDR1 is ENHRY and CDR2 is SYGVKD. There are 17 residues in the CDR3. CDR3 coding DNA: TGTGGCATCACCGGAGGACTAGCTGACCACTCCTACAATGAGCAGTTCTTC. This sequence encodes CGITGGLADHSYNEQFF.

Details on this clonotype: It may be a read error: a sequence one base away is much more abundant. The chain has TRBV28 and TRBJ1-2; D is undetermined. The germline CDR1 and CDR2 sequences are MDHEN and SYDVKM. The CDR3 contains 12 residues. The V and J ends lost 10 bases and 1 base respectively, with 10 bases between them. The CDR3 loop reads CANWEINYGYTF. In nucleotides, the CDR3 is TGTGCCAACTGGGAAATTAACTATGGCTACACCTTC.

As regards this clonotype: Because it lacks the conserved phenylalanine or tryptophan at the end, this CDR3 is likely a read error. No DNA is shown, since the ends of the CDR3 on it are uncertain; the CDR3 is the one TCRdb lists. This chain connects TRBV28 to TRBJ2-2. CDR1 is MDHEN and CDR2 is SYDVKM in the germline V gene. Termini included, the CDR3 measures 13 amino acids. This CDR3 is CASRDGGFGELCL.

Regarding this clonotype: A much bigger clone sits one base away, suggesting this may be a read error. V and J are TRBV5-4 and TRBJ2-5; 11 bases are shared with TRBD2. This CDR3 contains 15 residues. V shed 4 bases, J shed 4 bases, and the junction held 6 bases outside the gene matches. Germline lookup yields CDR1 SGHNT and CDR2 YYREEE (reference sequence). CDR3 nucleotide sequence: TGTGCCAGCAGCCAGGGCCTAGCGGGAGGAGAGACCCAGTACTTC. It is translated as CASSQGLAGGETQYF.

The rearrangement joins TRBV5-1 to TRBJ1-1; TRBD1 matches at 8 bases. Germline assignment: CDR1 SGHRS and CDR2 YFSETQ. There are 16 residues in the CDR3. The V gene end was trimmed by 2 bases and the J gene end by 3 bases; junction bases not matched to a gene: 9. CDR3: CASSFGTGWGDTEAFF. The CDR3 DNA reads TGCGCCAGCAGCTTCGGGACAGGATGGGGGGACACTGAAGCTTTCTTT.

The chain couples TRBV11-3 to TRBJ2-1; D call uncertain. This CDR3 region has 16 residues. Germline V lookup: CDR1 SGHNT, CDR2 YENEEA. The CDR3 loop is CVSGKGVGEKYNEQFF. CDR3 DNA: TGTGTCAGTGGGAAGGGCGTAGGCGAAAAGTACAATGAGCAGTTCTTC.

This clonotype was recorded a few times. Compared with germline, one end of the junction differs, possibly owing to a read error. The rearrangement joins TRBV11-3 to TRBJ2-5; D is possibly TRBD1 or TRBD2 (5 bases each). CDR3 length equals 16 residues. Germline V gives CDR1 SGHNT, CDR2 YENEEA. Here the CDR3 DNA reads TGTGCCAGCAGACTCGCCGGGGCAGGGATTGGGGAGACCCGGTACTTC. Amino acid sequence: CASRLAGAGIGETRYF.

This chain connects TRBV19 to TRBJ1-1; D not certain. CDR1 LNHDA and CDR2 SQIVND come from the germline V gene (reference sequence). The CDR3 is 16 amino acids. Trimming took off 7 bases at V and 0 bases at J, with 18 bases between the two ends. For the CDR3, the DNA is TGTGCCAGTACCTCCCGTCAGAGAACCCTGAACACTGAAGCTTTCTTT. This sequence encodes CASTSRQRTLNTEAFF.

This clonotype was found many times. The V and J genes are TRBV29-1 and TRBJ1-2; TRBD1 matches 7 bases. The V segment lost 3 bases and the J segment 2 bases; nucleotides outside the gene matches: 3. Germline CDR1 reads SQVTM; CDR2 reads ANQGSEA. This CDR3 has 13 residues. DNA of the CDR3: TGCAGCGTTGATGCGGACAGGAACTATGGCTACACCTTC. Translated, it gives CSVDADRNYGYTF.

In the case of this clonotype: At one of its ends the junction is not consistent with the germline gene, which may arise from a read error. The rearrangement joins TRBV11-2 to TRBJ2-7, with 7 bases fitting TRBD2. The V gene's germline CDR1 is SGHAT and CDR2 FQNNGV. The CDR3 runs to 15 residues. CDR3: CANSLDGGGIYEQYF. The CDR3 DNA reads TGTGCCAACAGCTTAGATGGGGGGGGGATCTACGAGCAGTACTTC.

The V call is TRBV29-1, the J call TRBJ2-3; D tentatively fits TRBD1 or TRBD2 (5 bases each). In germline, CDR1 is SQVTM, CDR2 ANQGSEA. The V gene lost 5 bases and the J gene lost 8 bases, with 23 bases spanning the gap. The CDR3 is made up of 15 amino acids. CDR3 coding DNA: TGCAGCGTTCAAGCCAGGGACCGGGGTAAAGGTACGCAGTATTTT. Protein product: CSVQARDRGKGTQYF.

Of note for this clonotype: A read error may produce the germline difference seen at one junction end. The chain carries TRBV11-2 and TRBJ2-2; 8 bases fit TRBD1. The CDR3 spans 14 residues. Germline CDR1 SGHAT, CDR2 FQNNGV. The CDR3 spells CASSWYRGCRELFF. In nucleotides, the CDR3 is TGTGCCAGCAGCTGGTACAGGGGGTGCAGGGAACTGTTTTTT.

To note about this clonotype: A much larger clone differs from this one at a single base, so this may be a read error. The CDR3 protein is CASSYSGGVAGELSF. CDR3 bases: TGTGCCAGCAGTTACTCCGGGGGCGTAGCCGGGGAGCTGTCTTTT. The V and J genes are TRBV6-6 and TRBJ2-2, with D perhaps TRBD1 or TRBD2 (6 bases each). This CDR3 spans 15 amino acids. CDR1 and CDR2 from the germline V gene are MNHNY and SVGAGI (reference sequence).

With regard to this clonotype: Mismatch with germline at one junction end may stem from a read error. V usage is TRBV29-1 and J usage is TRBJ1-3; 8 bases agree with TRBD1. Germline V lookup: CDR1 SQVTM, CDR2 ANQGSEA. The CDR3 sequence is 14 residues long. The CDR3 DNA follows: TGCAGCGTCTCCCTGGACAGGGTCGGAAACACCATATATTTC. Protein sequence: CSVSLDRVGNTIYF.

Concerning this clonotype: This could be a read error, since a much larger clone is one nucleotide away. This chain uses TRBV12-2 with TRBJ2-7; the D segment call TRBD1 is taken from the table without a DNA check. TRBV12-2 is tagged as a pseudogene. The CDR3 is 13 residues long. The CDR3 DNA reads TGTGCAACTCGCCACCCGGGACCGTACGAGCAGTACTTC. Encoded protein: CATRHPGPYEQYF.

This clonotype was observed many times. The chain has TRBV5-6 and TRBJ1-5, with D tentatively TRBD1 (5 bases). The CDR3 sequence is 17 residues long. CDR1 and CDR2 from the germline V gene are SGHDT and YYEEEE. Trimming removed 2 bases at V and 15 bases at J, with 30 bases between. As DNA, the CDR3 is TGTGCCAGCAGCTTTGGGGCGACGGGGGGGAAAAGGGGTAAAACGCATTTT. Translated: CASSFGATGGKRGKTHF.

DNA for the CDR3: TGTGCCAGCTCACCTCCGTTATCGGCAGCCTATGGCTACACCTTC. Its protein product is CASSPPLSAAYGYTF. The V gene is TRBV18, the J gene TRBJ1-2, with D hard to call. Per germline, CDR1 KGHSH and CDR2 LQKENI. This CDR3 contains 15 residues. The V end was cut by 3 bases, the J end by 4 bases, with 15 bases between.

With respect to this clonotype: One junction end disagrees with the germline gene, perhaps due to a read error. V is TRBV11-3 and J is TRBJ2-1, with 9 bases that match TRBD2. There are 15 residues in the CDR3. The V gene's germline CDR1 is SGHNT and CDR2 YENEEA. In DNA, the CDR3 is TGTGCAAGCAGTCTTAGCGGGAGCCCGATCCATAGGCAGTTCTTC. Amino acids: CASSLSGSPIHRQFF.

With regard to this clonotype: Sequence at one end of the junction differs from germline and may be a read error. The V gene is TRBV11-2, the J gene TRBJ1-6; D ambiguous. The CDR3 loop spans 13 amino acids. Per the germline V gene, CDR1 is SGHAT and CDR2 is FQNNGV. Written as DNA, the CDR3 is TGTGCCAGCAGCTTTCTAATGAATCCACCCATCCACTTT. Residues: CASSFLMNPPIHF.

The J gene is TRBJ2-3, the V gene TRBV7-8, with 8 bases lining up with TRBD1. Germline lookup yields CDR1 SGHVS and CDR2 FQNEAQ. This CDR3 spans 15 amino acids. Trimming took 5 bases from V and 6 from J; bases not matched to a gene: 10. The CDR3 spells CASSPTDRAGDTQYF. The CDR3 coding sequence is TGTGCCAGCAGCCCGACGGACAGGGCTGGGGATACGCAGTATTTT. Filled out from reference TRBV7-8 and TRBJ2-3, the complete variable domain reads GAGVSQSPRYKVAKRGQDVALRCDPISGHVSLFWYQQALGQGPEFLTYFQNEAQLDKSGLPSDRFFAERPEGSVSTLKIQRTQQEDSAVYLCASSPTDRAGDTQYFGPGTRLTVL.